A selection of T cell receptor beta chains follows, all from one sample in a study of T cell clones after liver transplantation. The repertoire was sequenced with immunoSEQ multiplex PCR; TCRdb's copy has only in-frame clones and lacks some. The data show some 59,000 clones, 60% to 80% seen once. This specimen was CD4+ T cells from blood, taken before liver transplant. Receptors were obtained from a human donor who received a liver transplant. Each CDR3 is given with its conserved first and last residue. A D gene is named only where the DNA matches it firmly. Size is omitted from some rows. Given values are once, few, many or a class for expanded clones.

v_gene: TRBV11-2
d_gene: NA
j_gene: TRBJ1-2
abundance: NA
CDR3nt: TGTGCCAGCAGCCCCACCCAGAATAACTATGGCTACACCTTC
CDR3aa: CASSPTQNNYGYTF

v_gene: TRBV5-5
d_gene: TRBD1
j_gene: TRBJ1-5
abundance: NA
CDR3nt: TGTGCCAGCAGCTTGGGACAGGGACAACCCTATAGCAATCAGCCCCAGCATTTT
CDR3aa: CASSLGQGQPYSNQPQHF

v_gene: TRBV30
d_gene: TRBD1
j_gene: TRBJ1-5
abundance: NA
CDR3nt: TGTGCCTGGAGTGTACAGGGGTCAAGCAATCAGCCCCAGCATTTT
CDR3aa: CAWSVQGSSNQPQHF

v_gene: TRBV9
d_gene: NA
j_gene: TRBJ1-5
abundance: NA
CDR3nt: TGTGCCAGCAGCGCCGCGGGGGGTCAGCCCCAGCATTTT
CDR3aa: CASSAAGGQPQHF

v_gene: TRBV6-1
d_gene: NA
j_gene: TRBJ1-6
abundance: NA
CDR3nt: TGTGCCAGCAGTGCGGGCGCTATGGGGGCAGATTCACCCCTCCACTTT
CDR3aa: CASSAGAMGADSPLHF

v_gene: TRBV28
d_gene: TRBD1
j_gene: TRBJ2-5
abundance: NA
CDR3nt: TGTGCCAGCAGCCCAGGACAGGGTTCGTACCAAGAGACCCAGTACTTC
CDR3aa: CASSPGQGSYQETQYF

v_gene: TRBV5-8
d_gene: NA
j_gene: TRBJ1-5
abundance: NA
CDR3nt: TGTGCCAGCAGCCCACGGGGTTATAGCAATCAGCCCCAGCATTTT
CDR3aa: CASSPRGYSNQPQHF

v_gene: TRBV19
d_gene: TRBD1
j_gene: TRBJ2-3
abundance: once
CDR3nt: TGTGCCAGTAATCCACAGGGGTGGGGCACAGATACGCAGTATTTT
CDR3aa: CASNPQGWGTDTQYF

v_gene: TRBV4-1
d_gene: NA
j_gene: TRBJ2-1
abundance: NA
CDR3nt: TGCGCCAGCAGCCAAGACAGTCAGGGGTCCTACAATGAGCAGTTCTTC
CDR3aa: CASSQDSQGSYNEQFF

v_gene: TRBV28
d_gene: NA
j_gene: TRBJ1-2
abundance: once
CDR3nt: TGTGCCAGCAGTAAACAGGATAGTTTTGGCTACACCTTC
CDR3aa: CASSKQDSFGYTF

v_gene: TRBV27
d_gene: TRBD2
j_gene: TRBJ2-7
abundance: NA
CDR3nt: TGTGCCAGCAGTTTCCCAGCGGGGGGCATCTACGAGCAGTACTTC
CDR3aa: CASSFPAGGIYEQYF

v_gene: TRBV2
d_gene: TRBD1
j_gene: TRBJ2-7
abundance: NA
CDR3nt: TGTGCCAGCATGACAGGGGAGTCCTACGAGCAGTACTTC
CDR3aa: CASMTGESYEQYF

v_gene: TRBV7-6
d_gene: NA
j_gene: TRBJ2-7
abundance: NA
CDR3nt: TGTGCCAGCAGCTCCAGGTCCTACGAGCAGTACTTC
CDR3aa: CASSSRSYEQYF

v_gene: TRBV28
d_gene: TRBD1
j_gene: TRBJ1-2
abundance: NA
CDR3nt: TGTGCCAGCAGTCAACAGGGGGAAAACTATGGCTACACCTTC
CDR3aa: CASSQQGENYGYTF

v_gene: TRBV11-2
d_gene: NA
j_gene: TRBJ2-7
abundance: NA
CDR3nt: TGTGCCAGCAGCCCGCGAGGCAGCTCCTACGAGCAGTACTTC
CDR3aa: CASSPRGSSYEQYF

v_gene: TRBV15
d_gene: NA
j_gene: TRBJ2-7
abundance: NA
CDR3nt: TGTGCCACCAGCAGAGATCGATTGCAGAACCACGAGCAGTACTTC
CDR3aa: CATSRDRLQNHEQYF

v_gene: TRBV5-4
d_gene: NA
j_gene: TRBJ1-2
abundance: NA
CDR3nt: TGTGCCAGCAGCTTGGCCAAGACCGCTAAGACAGATGGCTACACCTTC
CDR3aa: CASSLAKTAKTDGYTF

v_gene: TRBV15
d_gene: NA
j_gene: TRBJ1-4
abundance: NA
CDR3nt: TGTGCCACCAGCAGAGATCTGAGGACTGTGAATGAAAAACTGTTTTTT
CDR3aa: CATSRDLRTVNEKLFF